The next 5 T cell receptor beta chains were all read from a single sample in a study of breast tumors, draining lymph nodes, adjacent tissues. The lymph nodes were axillary draining lymph nodes from breast cancer patients. TCRdb re-called the multiplex PCR reads through MiXCR, storing one row per CDR3 protein. Of more than 200,000 distinct CDR3 sequences listed, roughly 30% were seen once; the top ten hold roughly 1.3%. Sequencing input: axillary lymph node tissue. All receptors come from a female donor with breast cancer. Some clones in this sample may be carry-over from other donors' samples.

The chain has TRBV6-5 and TRBJ2-1; 9 bases are shared with TRBD1. The germline V gene has CDR1 MNHEY and CDR2 SVGAGI. CDR3 size: 16 residues. V dropped 6 bases and J dropped 4; count of bases not matched to a gene: 10. In nucleotides, the CDR3 is TGTGCCAGCAGAGAGGACAGGGGCCCGATTTACAATGAGCAGTTCTTC. It is translated as CASREDRGPIYNEQFF.

On this clonotype: Sequence at one end of the junction differs from germline and may be a read error. The gene calls are TRBV5-1 and TRBJ2-1; 7 bases map to TRBD1. This CDR3 contains 12 residues. The germline gives CDR1 SGHRS, CDR2 YFSETQ. CDR3 loop: CASSLTGVEHFF. CDR3 nucleotide sequence: TGCGCCAGCAGCTTAACAGGGGTTGAGCACTTCTTC.

V gene TRBV6-1 combines with J gene TRBJ2-2; tentatively, D is TRBD1 or TRBD2 (5 bases each). Trimming cost V 7 bases and J 2 bases, with 11 bases left between them. CDR3 length: 14 amino acids. From germline, CDR1 is MNHNS and CDR2 SASEGT. CDR3 DNA sequence: TGTGCCAGCAAGCCGGGACCTAACACCGGGGAGCTGTTTTTT. Residues: CASKPGPNTGELFF.

This clonotype appeared many times. This chain joins TRBV6-1 and TRBJ1-5; D is unclear. The CDR3 consists of 14 residues. V shed 4 bases and J shed 5 bases, with 12 bases lying between them. From germline, CDR1 is MNHNS and CDR2 SASEGT. The CDR3 DNA reads TGTGCCAGCAGTGTCGCGGGGAGGGATCAGCCCCAGCATTTT. Translated, it gives CASSVAGRDQPQHF.

Regarding this clonotype: Possible read error: a much larger clone is one base away. The V call is TRBV5-1, the J call TRBJ2-1; D gene unclear. Germline V gene sequence: CDR1 SGHRS, CDR2 YFSETQ. Trimming left V 0 bases short and J 13 bases short, with 14 bases between. The CDR3 contains 13 residues. The CDR3 is CASSLAVARDQFF. Here the CDR3 DNA reads TGCGCCAGCAGCTTGGCGGTAGCACGAGACCAGTTCTTC.